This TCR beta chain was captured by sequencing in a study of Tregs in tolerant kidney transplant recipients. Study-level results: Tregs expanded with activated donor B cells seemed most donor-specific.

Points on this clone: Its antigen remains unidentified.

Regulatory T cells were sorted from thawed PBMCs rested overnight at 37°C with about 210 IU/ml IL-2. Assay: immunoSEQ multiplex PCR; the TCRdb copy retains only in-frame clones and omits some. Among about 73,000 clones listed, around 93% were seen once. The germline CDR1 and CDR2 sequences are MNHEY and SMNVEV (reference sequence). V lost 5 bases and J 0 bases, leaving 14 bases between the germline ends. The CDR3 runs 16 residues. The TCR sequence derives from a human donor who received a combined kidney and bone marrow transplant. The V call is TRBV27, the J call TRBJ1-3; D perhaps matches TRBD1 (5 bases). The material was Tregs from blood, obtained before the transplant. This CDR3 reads CASSPGPLISGNTIYF. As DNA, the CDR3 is TGTGCCAGCAGTCCGGGACCGCTCATCTCTGGAAACACCATATATTTT.